This passage covers 27 T cell receptor beta chains from one sample sequenced in a study of T cell repertoires in ileal Crohn's disease. Here immunoSEQ multiplex PCR was the method, and the copy in TCRdb shows in-frame clones only, minus some. This sample carries about 3,700 clones, about two thirds of them seen once, and the ten largest clones take more than 7.5%. Time point specified: neoterminal ileum biopsy at postoperative endoscopy, about 6 months after surgery. The sequencing input was ileal tissue. These receptors were obtained from an adult with Crohn's disease.

V usage is TRBV28 and J usage is TRBJ1-1; 8 nucleotides align to TRBD1. The germline gives CDR1 MDHEN, CDR2 SYDVKM. The V segment lost 4 bases and the J segment 4 bases; nucleotides outside the gene matches: 8. CDR3 length: 15 residues. The CDR3 DNA reads TGTGCCAGCAGTTACCTACGACAGGGGCGCACTGAAGCTTTCTTT. This translates into CASSYLRQGRTEAFF.

This clone appeared once. The rearrangement joins TRBV5-1 to TRBJ1-2; 9 bases match TRBD1. Germline V lookup: CDR1 SGHRS, CDR2 YFSETQ. CDR3 size: 16 residues. The junction had 11 bases not matched to a gene; V was cut back by 4 bases and J by 4 bases. This CDR3 reads CASSMGQGSESYGYTF. The CDR3 bases are TGCGCCAGCAGCATGGGACAGGGCAGTGAGTCCTATGGCTACACCTTC.

V gene TRBV19 combines with J gene TRBJ1-5, with D possibly being TRBD1 (5 bases). The V end lost 5 bases, the J end lost 2 bases, and 16 bases lay between the germline ends. The germline V gene has CDR1 LNHDA and CDR2 SQIVND (reference sequence). CDR3 length: 16 residues. CDR3 DNA: TGTGCCAGTAGTCCAGGAGGGGCAGCGGGCAATCAGCCCCAGCATTTT. This gives the protein CASSPGGAAGNQPQHF. The full variable domain, rest sourced from reference TRBV19 and TRBJ1-5, is DGGITQSPKYLFRKEGQNVTLSCEQNLNHDAMYWYRQDPGQGLRLIYYSQIVNDFQKGDIAEGYSVSREKKESFPLTVTSAQKNPTAFYLCASSPGGAAGNQPQHFGDGTRLSIL.

The V gene is TRBV11-2, the J gene TRBJ1-5; D is perhaps TRBD1 (6 bases). V shed 2 bases and J shed 7 bases, with 9 bases lying between them. Germline lookup yields CDR1 SGHAT and CDR2 FQNNGV. CDR3 size: 13 residues. CDR3 loop: CASSLTGQQPQHF. DNA for the CDR3: TGTGCCAGCAGCTTAACGGGACAACAGCCCCAGCATTTT.

The J gene is TRBJ2-2, the V gene TRBV19; 8 nucleotides line up with TRBD1. From germline, CDR1 is LNHDA and CDR2 SQIVND (reference sequence). The CDR3 has 16 amino acids. The junction had 7 bases not matched to a gene; V was cut back by 3 bases and J by 4 bases. The CDR3 DNA reads TGTGCCAGTAGTATCGGACAGGGAGCGGGCACCGGGGAGCTGTTTTTT. It encodes CASSIGQGAGTGELFF.

This chain uses TRBV27 with TRBJ2-1; 7 bases align to TRBD2. Germline CDR1 reads MNHEY; CDR2 reads SMNVEV (reference sequence). The CDR3 covers 14 residues. V lost 5 bases to trimming and J lost 10 bases; unmatched junction nucleotides: 11. CDR3 bases: TGTGCCAGCAGTCCCCAGATGGGAGGGACCGAGCAGTTCTTC. Amino acid sequence: CASSPQMGGTEQFF.

The rearrangement joins TRBV5-1 to TRBJ2-1; a possible D gene is TRBD2 (6 bases). CDR3 length: 19 amino acids. V was clipped by 6 bases and J by 5 bases, with 30 bases between them. In germline, CDR1 is SGHRS, CDR2 YFSETQ. The CDR3 loop reads CASNRGGIEAGKKNNEQFF. CDR3 nucleotide sequence: TGCGCCAGCAATCGTGGGGGGATAGAGGCAGGGAAAAAAAACAATGAGCAGTTCTTC.

In DNA, the CDR3 is TGTGCCAGCAACCCCCCTAAGGAGAAGAACGATCAGCCCCAGCATTTT. Its translation is CASNPPKEKNDQPQHF. The V and J genes are TRBV6-4 and TRBJ1-5; D not certain. There are 16 residues in the CDR3. V dropped 7 bases and J dropped 5 bases, with 21 bases sitting between them. From germline, CDR1 is MRHNA and CDR2 SNTAGT.

The J gene is TRBJ2-1, the V gene TRBV5-1, with 7 bases aligning to TRBD1. Germline V gene data show CDR1 as SGHRS and CDR2 as YFSETQ. The CDR3 has 13 amino acids. With V trimmed by 3 bases and J by 7 bases, 4 bases remained unmatched. The CDR3 reads CASSWSTGNEQFF. As DNA, the CDR3 is TGCGCCAGCAGCTGGTCGACAGGGAATGAGCAGTTCTTC.

The chain uses TRBV5-1 and TRBJ2-5; TRBD1 is a possible D gene (5 bases). The ends were cut back, 0 bases at V and 5 bases at J, with 11 bases in the middle. The CDR3 runs 14 residues. Germline lookup yields CDR1 SGHRS and CDR2 YFSETQ. CDR3 coding DNA: TGCGCCAGCAGCTTGGTAGATCAGGGCGAGACCCAGTACTTC. Translation gives CASSLVDQGETQYF.

The chain joins TRBV7-2 to TRBJ1-3; 7 nucleotides line up with TRBD1. J gave up 0 bases and V 5 bases, and 4 bases lay outside the gene matches. Germline V gene sequence: CDR1 SGHTA, CDR2 FQGNSA. This CDR3 comprises 15 residues. The CDR3 loop reads CASSARDSSGNTIYF. CDR3 coding DNA: TGTGCCAGCAGCGCCCGGGACAGCTCTGGAAACACCATATATTTT.

Comments on this clone: A read error may produce the germline difference seen at one junction end. The gene calls are TRBV11-3 and TRBJ2-1, with a possible D match to TRBD1 (6 bases). Germline CDR1 SGHNT, CDR2 YENEEA. CDR3 length: 17 amino acids. The CDR3 sequence: CASSLDGDGGVGDERFF. The CDR3 DNA reads as TGTGCCAGCAGCTTAGATGGGGATGGGGGCGTAGGCGATGAGCGGTTCTTC.

CDR3 in DNA: TGTGCCAGCAGCTTAGAGACACAGGGGGCGCGAGGCTACACCTTC. Translated: CASSLETQGARGYTF. J is TRBJ1-2 and V is TRBV11-2, with 9 bases identical to TRBD1. The V gene end was trimmed by 0 bases and the J gene end by 8 bases; junction bases not matched to a gene: 7. This CDR3 contains 15 residues. Germline V CDR1 and CDR2: SGHAT, FQNNGV.

V is TRBV15 and J is TRBJ1-1; the match to TRBD1 covers 11 bases. CDR3 length: 15 amino acids. V lost 0 bases to trimming and J lost 3 bases; unmatched junction nucleotides: 0. CDR1 and CDR2 (germline): LNHNV, YYDKDF (reference sequence). CDR3 in amino acids: CATSREGQGDTEAFF. CDR3 coding DNA: TGTGCCACCAGCAGAGAGGGACAGGGGGACACTGAAGCTTTCTTT.

The chain couples TRBV28 to TRBJ2-1, with 10 bases that match TRBD2. Trimming cost V 3 bases and J 6 bases; bases outside gene matches: 11. CDR1 is MDHEN and CDR2 is SYDVKM in the germline V gene. The CDR3 extends over 17 amino acids. The CDR3 loop is CASSLGGASGSSNEQFF. CDR3 nucleotides: TGTGCCAGCAGTTTGGGAGGGGCTAGCGGGAGTTCCAATGAGCAGTTCTTC.

Regarding this clone: Without the conserved terminal phenylalanine or tryptophan, this CDR3 likely stems from a read error. The V gene is TRBV4-3, the J gene TRBJ1-2; 7 nucleotides line up with TRBD1. Trimming removed 1 base from V and 8 bases from J; junction bases left unmatched: 7. Germline V lookup: CDR1 LGHNA, CDR2 YSLEER. CDR3 length equals 14 residues. The CDR3 DNA reads as TGCGCCAGCAGCCAAGGTAGGGGGCCAGGAGGCTACACCTAC. Its translation is CASSQGRGPGGYTY.

The chain couples TRBV29-1 to TRBJ1-2, with D possibly being TRBD1 (5 bases). This CDR3 has 13 residues. Germline values: CDR1 SQVTM, CDR2 ANQGSEA. Trimming removed 2 bases at V and 6 bases at J, with 13 bases between. This CDR3 is CSVETHRRDGYTF. The CDR3 nucleotides are TGCAGCGTTGAAACTCATCGCAGGGATGGCTACACCTTC. Variable domain in full (rest from reference TRBV29-1 and TRBJ1-2): SAVISQKPSRDICQRGTSLTIQCQVDSQVTMMFWYRQQPGQSLTLIATANQGSEATYESGFVIDKFPISRPNLTFSTLTVSNMSPEDSSIYLCSVETHRRDGYTFGSGTRLTVV.

This chain links TRBV7-9 with TRBJ1-1; D perhaps matches TRBD1 (6 bases). This CDR3 spans 15 amino acids. V was shortened by 5 bases and J by 1 base, with 14 bases between the two germline ends. From germline, CDR1 is SEHNR and CDR2 FQNEAQ (reference sequence). The CDR3 spells CASSPRQEANTEAFF. CDR3 DNA sequence: TGTGCCAGCAGCCCCCGACAGGAGGCGAACACTGAAGCTTTCTTT.

The V and J genes are TRBV30 and TRBJ2-2; possible D gene TRBD1, 6 bases. The CDR3 is 13 amino acids. Trimming took off 8 bases at V and 1 base at J, with 11 bases between the two ends. Per the germline V gene, CDR1 is GTSNPN and CDR2 is SVGIG (reference sequence). The CDR3 coding sequence is TGTGCCCGAAGGGGGAGGAACACCGGGGAGCTGTTTTTT. It specifies CARRGRNTGELFF.

This clone was counted a single time. The chain links TRBV28 to TRBJ2-5; 7 nucleotides agree with TRBD1. From germline, CDR1 is MDHEN and CDR2 SYDVKM. This CDR3 is 21 amino acids long. V gave up 5 bases and J gave up 5 bases; unmatched junction bases: 29. The CDR3 here is CASSTRIFRQGMRVTWETQYF. The CDR3 DNA reads TGTGCCAGCAGTACCCGCATCTTTCGACAGGGCATGAGGGTTACTTGGGAGACCCAGTACTTC.

The V and J genes are TRBV19 and TRBJ2-1; a weak D match, TRBD1 (5 bases). Germline V lookup: CDR1 LNHDA, CDR2 SQIVND (reference sequence). With 3 bases removed from V and 9 bases from J, the gap between germline ends came to 15 bases. This CDR3 comprises 14 residues. CDR3 coding DNA: TGTGCCAGTAGTATCGGGCCAGGGCCTGGTGAGCAGTTCTTC. The encoded protein is CASSIGPGPGEQFF.

This clone was counted only a few times. The rearrangement uses TRBV6-1 and TRBJ1-6; D is possibly TRBD1 (5 bases). Trimming took off 5 bases at V and 5 bases at J, with 10 bases between the two ends. This CDR3 is built from 14 residues. Germline CDR1 is MNHNS and CDR2 is SASEGT. The DNA for the CDR3 is TGTGCCAGCAGTACAGGAGGGGATAATTCACCCCTCCACTTT. Its translation is CASSTGGDNSPLHF.

In this sample, this clone turned up a few times. The CDR3 nucleotides are TGTGCCAGCAGCCCTGGACAGATCCAAGAGACCCAGTACTTC. Translation gives CASSPGQIQETQYF. The V and J genes are TRBV16 and TRBJ2-5; D is perhaps TRBD1 (6 bases). Germline V gene data show CDR1 as KGHSY and CDR2 as FQNENV. The CDR3 is 14 residues long. V shed 4 bases and J shed 1 base, with 10 bases lying between them.

The rearrangement joins TRBV15 to TRBJ2-1, with TRBD2 matching 10 bases. Trimming took 8 bases from V and 1 from J; bases not matched to a gene: 5. CDR1 is LNHNV and CDR2 is YYDKDF in the germline V gene (reference sequence). The CDR3 loop spans 15 amino acids. CDR3 loop: CATVRAGGSYNEQFF. The CDR3 bases are TGTGCCACCGTAAGAGCGGGAGGGTCCTACAATGAGCAGTTCTTC.

The chain is built from TRBV5-6 and TRBJ2-5; TRBD1 matches at 9 bases. The CDR3 is 15 residues long. Trimming at V came to 2 bases and at J to 2 bases, leaving 4 bases not matched to a gene. CDR1 and CDR2 (germline): SGHDT, YYEEEE. The CDR3 is CASSFWDRAQETQYF. The CDR3 DNA sequence: TGTGCCAGCAGCTTCTGGGACAGGGCTCAAGAGACCCAGTACTTC.

V is TRBV19 and J is TRBJ2-7, with D possibly TRBD1 on 6 matching bases. The CDR3 sequence is 14 residues long. The germline V gene encodes CDR1 LNHDA and CDR2 SQIVND (reference sequence). V lost 5 bases, J lost 7 bases, and 18 bases lay in between. The CDR3 DNA sequence: TGTGCCAGTAGTCCCAGTGCAGGGGCGGAGGAGCAGTACTTC. It translates to CASSPSAGAEEQYF. Full variable domain (missing parts from reference TRBV19 and TRBJ2-7): DGGITQSPKYLFRKEGQNVTLSCEQNLNHDAMYWYRQDPGQGLRLIYYSQIVNDFQKGDIAEGYSVSREKKESFPLTVTSAQKNPTAFYLCASSPSAGAEEQYFGPGTRLTVT.

V usage is TRBV9 and J usage is TRBJ1-4, with TRBD1 matching 10 bases. The CDR3 is made up of 15 amino acids. Germline values: CDR1 SGDLS, CDR2 YYNGEE. The ends lost 4 bases at V and 10 bases at J; junction bases unmatched: 10. The CDR3 sequence: CASSFGQGEVGKLFF. The CDR3, as DNA: TGTGCCAGCAGCTTCGGACAGGGGGAAGTAGGAAAACTGTTTTTT. Based on the CDR3 plus reference TRBV9 and TRBJ1-4, the full variable domain is DSGVTQTPKHLITATGQRVTLRCSPRSGDLSVYWYQQSLDQGLQFLIQYYNGEERAKGNILERFSAQQFPDLHSELNLSSLELGDSALYFCASSFGQGEVGKLFFGSGTQLSVL.